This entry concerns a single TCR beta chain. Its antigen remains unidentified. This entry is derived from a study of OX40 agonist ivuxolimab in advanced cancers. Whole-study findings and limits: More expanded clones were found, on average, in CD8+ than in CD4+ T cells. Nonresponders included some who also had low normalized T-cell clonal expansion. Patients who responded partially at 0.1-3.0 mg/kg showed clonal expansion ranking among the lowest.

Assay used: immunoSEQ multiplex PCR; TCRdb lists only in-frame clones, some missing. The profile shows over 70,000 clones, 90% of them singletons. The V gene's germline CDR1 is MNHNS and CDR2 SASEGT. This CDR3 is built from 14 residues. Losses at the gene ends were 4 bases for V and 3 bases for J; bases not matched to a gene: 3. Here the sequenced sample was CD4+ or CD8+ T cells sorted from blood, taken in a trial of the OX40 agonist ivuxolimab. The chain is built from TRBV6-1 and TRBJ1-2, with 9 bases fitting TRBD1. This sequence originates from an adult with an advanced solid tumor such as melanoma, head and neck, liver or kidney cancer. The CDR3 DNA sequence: TGTGCCAGCAGTGCGACAGGGGGGTACTATGGCTACACCTTC. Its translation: CASSATGGYYGYTF.